The clone carrying this T cell receptor beta chain was detected only a few times. The antigen remains unidentified. Then a second PCR, running about 6 to 12 cycles, was carried out with a sample-barcoded 5' primer and a J-beta primer mix. From the 5' RACE reads, TCRdb called clonotypes with MiXCR, one entry per CDR3 protein. Here the sample spans over 700,000 distinct CDR3 sequences, about 55% being singletons. The germline V gene encodes CDR1 MDHEN and CDR2 SYDVKM. The trim removed 6 bases at V and 3 bases at J, leaving 5 bases unmatched. The CDR3 spans 15 residues. The data belong to a study of blood T cells in healthy people across ages. Study-wide points: Those diversity estimates obtained from one million T cells were thought to be underestimates.

The chain uses TRBV28 and TRBJ2-2, with 9 positions matching TRBD1. Sequencing was done on a sample of blood. This clonotype was sampled from a man older than 75 in good health. CDR3 region: CASRLQGADTGELFF. The CDR3 coding sequence is TGTGCCAGCAGGTTACAGGGGGCTGACACCGGGGAGCTGTTTTTT. Full variable domain (missing parts from reference TRBV28 and TRBJ2-2): DVKVTQSSRYLVKRTGEKVFLECVQDMDHENMFWYRQDPGLGLRLIYFSYDVKMKEKGDIPEGYSVSREKKERFSLILESASTNQTSMYLCASRLQGADTGELFFGEGSRLTVL.